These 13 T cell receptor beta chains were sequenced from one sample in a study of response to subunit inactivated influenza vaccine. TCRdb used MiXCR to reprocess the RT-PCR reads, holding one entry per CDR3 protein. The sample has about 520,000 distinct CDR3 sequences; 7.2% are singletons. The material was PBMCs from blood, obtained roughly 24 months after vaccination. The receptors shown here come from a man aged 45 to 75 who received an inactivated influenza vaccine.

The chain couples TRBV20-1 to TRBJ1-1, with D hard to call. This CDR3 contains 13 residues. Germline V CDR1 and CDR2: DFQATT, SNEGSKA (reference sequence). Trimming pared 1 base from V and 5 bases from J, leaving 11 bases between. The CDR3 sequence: CSARGVRWTEAFF. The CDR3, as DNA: TGCAGTGCTAGAGGTGTGAGGTGGACTGAAGCTTTCTTT.

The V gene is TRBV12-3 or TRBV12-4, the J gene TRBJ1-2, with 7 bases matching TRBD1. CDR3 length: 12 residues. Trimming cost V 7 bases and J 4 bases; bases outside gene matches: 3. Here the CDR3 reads CASTNRGYGYTF. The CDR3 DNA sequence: TGTGCCAGCACCAACAGGGGCTATGGCTACACCTTC.

CDR3 DNA: TGCAGTGCTAGTTGGCTAGCGGGTACGAACAATGAGCAGTTCTTC. Translated, it gives CSASWLAGTNNEQFF. The gene calls are TRBV20-1 and TRBJ2-1; 8 nucleotides agree with TRBD2. The V gene end was trimmed by 3 bases and the J gene end by 5 bases; junction bases not matched to a gene: 9. The length of the CDR3 is 15 residues. The germline gives CDR1 DFQATT, CDR2 SNEGSKA (reference sequence).

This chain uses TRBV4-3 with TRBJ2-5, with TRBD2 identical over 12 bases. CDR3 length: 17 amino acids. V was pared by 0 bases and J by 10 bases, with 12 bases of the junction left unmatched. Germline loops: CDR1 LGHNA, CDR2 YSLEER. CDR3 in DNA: TGCGCCAGCAGCCAAGATTTCTTCCTAGCGGGGGGGCCGGTCCAGTACTTC. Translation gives CASSQDFFLAGGPVQYF.

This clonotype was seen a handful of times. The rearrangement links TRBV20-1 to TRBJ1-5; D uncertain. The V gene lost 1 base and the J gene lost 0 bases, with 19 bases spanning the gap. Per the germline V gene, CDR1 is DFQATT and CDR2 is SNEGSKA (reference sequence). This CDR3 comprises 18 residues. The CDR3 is CSARVIPPDLLSNQPQHF. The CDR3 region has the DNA TGCAGTGCTAGAGTCATTCCCCCGGACCTTCTTAGCAATCAGCCCCAGCATTTT.

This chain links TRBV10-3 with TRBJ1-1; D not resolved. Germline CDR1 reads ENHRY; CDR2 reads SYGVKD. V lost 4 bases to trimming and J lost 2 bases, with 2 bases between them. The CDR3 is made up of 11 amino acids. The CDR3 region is CAISGNTEAFF. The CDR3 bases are TGTGCCATCAGTGGTAACACTGAAGCTTTCTTT.

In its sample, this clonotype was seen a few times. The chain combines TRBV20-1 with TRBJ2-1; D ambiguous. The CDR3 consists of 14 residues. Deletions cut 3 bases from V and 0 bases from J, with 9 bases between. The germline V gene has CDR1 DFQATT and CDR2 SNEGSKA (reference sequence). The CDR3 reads CSASRLSSYNEQFF. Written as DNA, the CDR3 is TGCAGTGCTAGCCGTTTAAGCTCCTACAATGAGCAGTTCTTC.

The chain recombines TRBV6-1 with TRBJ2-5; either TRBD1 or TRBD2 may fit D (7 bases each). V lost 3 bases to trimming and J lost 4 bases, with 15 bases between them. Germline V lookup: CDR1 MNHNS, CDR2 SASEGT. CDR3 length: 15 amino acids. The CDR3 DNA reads TGTGCCAGCAGTGATTACGACAGGGAGGGAGAGACCCAGTACTTC. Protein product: CASSDYDREGETQYF.

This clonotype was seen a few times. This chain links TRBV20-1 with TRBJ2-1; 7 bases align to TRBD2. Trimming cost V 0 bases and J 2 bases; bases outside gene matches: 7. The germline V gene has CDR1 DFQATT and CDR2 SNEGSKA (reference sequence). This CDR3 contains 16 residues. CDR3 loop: CSARDSRAGAYNEQFF. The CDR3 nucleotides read TGCAGTGCTAGAGATAGTCGGGCGGGGGCCTACAATGAGCAGTTCTTC.

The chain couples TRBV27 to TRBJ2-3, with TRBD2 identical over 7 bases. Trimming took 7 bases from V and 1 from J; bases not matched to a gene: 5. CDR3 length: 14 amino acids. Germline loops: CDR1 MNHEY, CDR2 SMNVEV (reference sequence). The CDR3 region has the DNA TGTGCCAGCAAACGGGAGGCGGGCACAGATACGCAGTATTTT. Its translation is CASKREAGTDTQYF.

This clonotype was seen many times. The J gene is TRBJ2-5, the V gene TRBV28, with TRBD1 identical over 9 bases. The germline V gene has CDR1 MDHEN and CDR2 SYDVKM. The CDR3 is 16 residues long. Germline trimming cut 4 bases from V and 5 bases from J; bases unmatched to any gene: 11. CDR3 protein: CASSSTPGTGKETQYF. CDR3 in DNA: TGTGCCAGCAGTTCAACCCCGGGGACAGGGAAGGAGACCCAGTACTTC. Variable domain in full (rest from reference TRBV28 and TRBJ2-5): DVKVTQSSRYLVKRTGEKVFLECVQDMDHENMFWYRQDPGLGLRLIYFSYDVKMKEKGDIPEGYSVSREKKERFSLILESASTNQTSMYLCASSSTPGTGKETQYFGPGTRLLVL.

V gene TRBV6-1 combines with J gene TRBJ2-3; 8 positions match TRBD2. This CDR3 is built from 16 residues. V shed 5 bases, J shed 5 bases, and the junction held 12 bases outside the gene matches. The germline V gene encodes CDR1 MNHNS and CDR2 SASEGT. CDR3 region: CASSPESRGGKDTQYF. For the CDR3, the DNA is TGTGCCAGCAGTCCCGAATCCCGGGGGGGGAAAGATACGCAGTATTTT.

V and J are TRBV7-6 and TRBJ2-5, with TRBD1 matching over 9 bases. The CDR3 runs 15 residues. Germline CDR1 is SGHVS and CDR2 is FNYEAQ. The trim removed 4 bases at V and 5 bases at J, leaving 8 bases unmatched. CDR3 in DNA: TGTGCCAGCAGCTCTTGGACAGGGGTAGCGGAGACCCAGTACTTC. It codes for CASSSWTGVAETQYF.